These 22 T cell receptor beta chains were sequenced from one sample in a study of shared clonotypes between healthy human individuals. Only in-frame clones appear in the TCRdb table, and some are missing; sequencing was by immunoSEQ multiplex PCR. This table holds roughly 330,000 clones, 74% found once. The sequenced material came from memory CD4+ T cells sorted from blood. Subset reported: CD45RA-negative fraction. These receptors were obtained from a young man in good health.

The J gene is TRBJ2-7, the V gene TRBV18; D unclear. Between the trimmed V and J ends, which lost 3 bases and 5 bases, there was a span of 17 bases. The CDR3 loop spans 15 amino acids. CDR1 and CDR2 (germline): KGHSH, LQKENI. CDR3 DNA sequence: TGTGCCAGCTCACCCCAGCGACTTATCGAGAACGAGCAGTACTTC. Residues: CASSPQRLIENEQYF. The variable domain in full, completed from reference TRBV18 and TRBJ2-7, reads NAGVMQNPRHLVRRRGQEARLRCSPMKGHSHVYWYRQLPEEGLKFMVYLQKENIIDESGMPKERFSAEFPKEGPSILRIQQVVRGDSAAYFCASSPQRLIENEQYFGPGTRLTVT.

The chain couples TRBV2 to TRBJ2-1; the D gene is possibly TRBD2 (6 bases). This CDR3 is built from 14 residues. CDR1 and CDR2 from the germline V gene are SNHLY and FYNNEI. The ends were cut back, 7 bases at V and 4 bases at J, with 14 bases in the middle. Here the CDR3 reads CASTQPEGYNEQFF. The DNA of the CDR3 is TGTGCCAGCACCCAGCCGGAGGGGTACAATGAGCAGTTCTTC. The whole variable domain, remainder taken from reference TRBV2 and TRBJ2-1, is EPEVTQTPSHQVTQMGQEVILRCVPISNHLYFYWYRQILGQKVEFLVSFYNNEISEKSEIFDDQFSVERPDGSNFTLKIRSTKLEDSAMYFCASTQPEGYNEQFFGPGTRLTVL.

This chain links TRBV5-1 with TRBJ1-2, with TRBD1 matching 8 bases. Germline trimming cut 4 bases from V and 8 bases from J; bases unmatched to any gene: 7. The CDR3 length is 13 residues. CDR1 SGHRS and CDR2 YFSETQ come from the germline V gene. CDR3 in amino acids: CASSDTGTGGYTF. CDR3 nucleotide sequence: TGCGCCAGCAGCGATACAGGGACAGGCGGCTACACCTTC.

The table lists this clone with a few counts. Other DNA sequences of this sample code for an identical CDR3. This chain uses TRBV5-1 with TRBJ1-1, with no clear D. V was shortened by 4 bases and J by 2 bases, with 9 bases between the two germline ends. The germline gives CDR1 SGHRS, CDR2 YFSETQ. This CDR3 has 13 amino acids. CDR3 nucleotide sequence: TGCGCCAGCAGCCCACAAACTAACACTGAAGCTTTCTTT. Its protein product is CASSPQTNTEAFF. Based on the CDR3 plus reference TRBV5-1 and TRBJ1-1, the full variable domain is KAGVTQTPRYLIKTRGQQVTLSCSPISGHRSVSWYQQTPGQGLQFLFEYFSETQRNKGNFPGRFSGRQFSNSRSEMNVSTLELGDSALYLCASSPQTNTEAFFGQGTRLTVV.

CDR3 nucleotide sequence: TGTGCCAGTAGATACCTTGGGGCGGGAAGACGACGACAGAACACCGGGGAGCTGTTTTTT. Its translation: CASRYLGAGRRRQNTGELFF. The chain is built from TRBV28 and TRBJ2-2; a possible D gene is TRBD2 (6 bases). The CDR3 loop spans 20 amino acids. V lost 9 bases, J lost 1 base, and 30 bases lay in between. CDR1 MDHEN and CDR2 SYDVKM come from the germline V gene.

The chain carries TRBV9 and TRBJ1-5; the match to TRBD1 covers 9 bases. J gave up 4 bases and V 0 bases, and 2 bases lay outside the gene matches. CDR3 length: 15 amino acids. CDR1 SGDLS and CDR2 YYNGEE come from the germline V gene. This CDR3 is CASSVAGTGNQPQHF. In DNA, the CDR3 is TGTGCCAGCAGCGTAGCGGGGACAGGGAATCAGCCCCAGCATTTT.

This chain joins TRBV7-9 and TRBJ2-3, with D perhaps TRBD2 (6 bases). This CDR3 comprises 15 residues. The V and J ends lost 6 bases and 2 bases respectively, with 15 bases between them. The germline V gene encodes CDR1 SEHNR and CDR2 FQNEAQ (reference sequence). The CDR3 sequence is CASSQTGGYTDTQYF. Here the CDR3 DNA reads TGTGCCAGCAGTCAGACTGGGGGGTACACAGATACGCAGTATTTT.

J is TRBJ1-1 and V is TRBV18, with a possible D match to TRBD1 (5 bases). CDR1 and CDR2 from the germline V gene are KGHSH and LQKENI. Deletions cut 3 bases from V and 0 bases from J, with 17 bases between. The CDR3 has 17 residues. The chain's CDR3 is CASSPLPLGGVNTEAFF. CDR3 sequence (DNA): TGTGCCAGCTCACCCCTTCCTCTGGGAGGGGTGAACACTGAAGCTTTCTTT.

The V call is TRBV5-1, the J call TRBJ2-7; 11 bases agree with TRBD2. V was pared by 5 bases and J by 0 bases, with 4 bases of the junction left unmatched. CDR3 size: 15 residues. Germline CDR1 is SGHRS and CDR2 is YFSETQ. Here the CDR3 reads CASRSLAGGSYEQYF. In nucleotides, the CDR3 is TGCGCCAGCAGGTCCCTAGCGGGAGGCTCCTACGAGCAGTACTTC.

This clone was detected only once. The chain recombines TRBV7-2 with TRBJ2-3, with D unclear. Deletions cut 5 bases from V and 3 bases from J, with 6 bases between. Looked up from germline, CDR1 is SGHTA and CDR2 is FQGNSA. CDR3 size: 12 residues. CDR3 residues: CASSLMTDTQYF. The CDR3 nucleotides read TGTGCCAGCAGCCTGATGACAGATACGCAGTATTTT.

The rearrangement joins TRBV10-2 to TRBJ2-4; D is undetermined. The CDR3 spans 14 residues. V lost 4 bases and J lost 7, with 14 bases in between. Germline V gives CDR1 WSHSY, CDR2 SAAADI. CDR3 protein: CASSANLGINIQYF. The DNA of the CDR3 is TGCGCCAGCAGTGCCAATTTAGGGATCAACATTCAGTACTTC.

The chain links TRBV7-7 to TRBJ2-2; possibly TRBD2 for D (5 bases). V lost 1 base to trimming and J lost 5 bases, with 8 bases between them. The CDR3 runs to 14 residues. Germline V gives CDR1 SSHAT, CDR2 FNYEAQ (reference sequence). CDR3: CASSLGRGTGELFF. Written as DNA, the CDR3 is TGTGCCAGCAGCTTAGGACGGGGAACCGGGGAGCTGTTTTTT.

The chain combines TRBV2 with TRBJ2-1; the D gene could be TRBD1 or TRBD2 (5 bases each). Germline V gene sequence: CDR1 SNHLY, CDR2 FYNNEI. Trimming removed 10 bases at V and 13 bases at J, with 23 bases between. The CDR3 is made up of 13 amino acids. DNA for the CDR3: TGTGCCACCGTCTCCGGGACGAGGGATAGACAGTTCTTC. Translated, it gives CATVSGTRDRQFF.

The rearrangement links TRBV10-1 to TRBJ2-2; TRBD2 matches 7 bases. The germline CDR1 and CDR2 sequences are WNHNN and SYGVQD (reference sequence). This CDR3 contains 15 residues. Losses at the gene ends were 4 bases for V and 3 bases for J; bases not matched to a gene: 5. For the CDR3, the DNA is TGCGCCAGCAGTGGGAAAGGGAGGGACACCGGGGAGCTGTTTTTT. It specifies CASSGKGRDTGELFF.

Notes on this clone: Its ends do not fully match the called genes, so a read error is possible. This rearrangement joins TRBV29-1 to TRBJ2-5, with 9 nucleotides matching TRBD2. The CDR3 is 15 residues long. Germline V lookup: CDR1 SQVTM, CDR2 ANQGSEA. The CDR3 is CSVGLAGGHQGTQYF. The CDR3, as DNA: TGCAGCGTTGGGTTGGCGGGAGGGCACCAAGGGACCCAGTACTTC.

The chain has TRBV7-6 and TRBJ2-5, with TRBD1 identical over 7 bases. The CDR3 runs 13 residues. Per the germline V gene, CDR1 is SGHVS and CDR2 is FNYEAQ. J was trimmed by 5 bases and V by 5 bases; bases with no gene match: 5. CDR3 nucleotides: TGTGCCAGCAGCAAAGGGACAGTTGAGACCCAGTACTTC. Translated, it gives CASSKGTVETQYF.

The CDR3 DNA sequence: TGCGCCAGCAGGGGGGGACAATTCAACGAGCAGTACTTC. Its protein product is CASRGGQFNEQYF. The V and J genes are TRBV10-2 and TRBJ2-7; D could derive from TRBD1 or TRBD2 (6 bases each). Germline V CDR1 and CDR2: WSHSY, SAAADI. This CDR3 is built from 13 residues. V was cut by 6 bases and J by 5 bases, with 14 bases left in between.

The gene calls are TRBV7-9 and TRBJ1-2; 8 nucleotides agree with TRBD1. Per germline, CDR1 SEHNR and CDR2 FQNEAQ (reference sequence). The CDR3 sequence is 19 residues long. Losses at the gene ends were 1 base for V and 2 bases for J; bases not matched to a gene: 15. CDR3 sequence: CASSLEGRGRFTHNYGYTF. The CDR3 DNA sequence: TGTGCCAGCAGCTTAGAGGGCAGGGGGCGCTTCACCCACAACTATGGCTACACCTTC. The full variable domain, rest sourced from reference TRBV7-9 and TRBJ1-2, is DTGVSQNPRHKITKRGQNVTFRCDPISEHNRLYWYRQTLGQGPEFLTYFQNEAQLEKSRLLSDRFSAERPKGSFSTLEIQRTEQGDSAMYLCASSLEGRGRFTHNYGYTFGSGTRLTVV.

The V and J genes are TRBV4-3 and TRBJ2-1; 10 bases are shared with TRBD2. The CDR3 loop spans 16 amino acids. The germline V gene encodes CDR1 LGHNA and CDR2 YSLEER. After removal of 0 bases from V and 8 bases from J, the junction contained 7 bases not matched to a gene. The CDR3 bases are TGCGCCAGCAGCCAAGATCGGAGCGGGGGGGTGGATGAGCAGTTCTTC. This translates into CASSQDRSGGVDEQFF.

The table lists this clone with a count of one. The CDR3 DNA reads TGTGCCAGCAGTTTAACCGGGACAGGGCATGAAAAACTGTTTTTT. Protein product: CASSLTGTGHEKLFF. This rearrangement joins TRBV25-1 to TRBJ1-4; 9 positions match TRBD1. Germline CDR1 is MGHDK and CDR2 is SYGVNS. CDR3 size: 15 residues. V lost 5 bases to trimming and J lost 6 bases; unmatched junction nucleotides: 7. Drawing the rest from reference TRBV25-1 and TRBJ1-4, the complete variable domain is EADIYQTPRYLVIGTGKKITLECSQTMGHDKMYWYQQDPGMELHLIHYSYGVNSTEKGDLSSESTVSRIRTEHFPLTLESARPSHTSQYLCASSLTGTGHEKLFFGSGTQLSVL.

V usage is TRBV7-2 and J usage is TRBJ1-2, with 7 bases fitting TRBD1. This CDR3 has 15 amino acids. The germline CDR1 and CDR2 sequences are SGHTA and FQGNSA. The trim removed 2 bases at V and 0 bases at J, leaving 3 bases unmatched. The CDR3 region is CASSLRGGPNYGYTF. CDR3 bases: TGTGCCAGCAGCTTAAGAGGGGGCCCTAACTATGGCTACACCTTC.

Comment on this clone: This same CDR3 is encoded by further DNA sequences in the sample. V is TRBV5-1 and J is TRBJ2-7; TRBD1 matches at 8 bases. Per germline, CDR1 SGHRS and CDR2 YFSETQ. This CDR3 has 15 residues. With 4 bases clipped from V and 0 bases from J, the junction kept 6 bases outside the gene matches. CDR3 protein: CASSLRTGSSYEQYF. CDR3 in DNA: TGCGCCAGCAGCCTACGGACAGGGAGCTCCTACGAGCAGTACTTC.